This T cell receptor (beta chain) was observed in a study of CD8 T cells in ankylosing spondylitis. Remarks on this clonotype: Its antigen is not identified.

TCRdb analysed the 5' RACE reads with MiXCR anew, one entry per CDR3 protein. The table lists some 700,000 distinct CDR3 sequences, 19% of them singletons. The CDR3 totals 15 residues. Trimming shortened V by 1 base and J by 3 bases, and 13 bases separated the two germline ends. In germline, CDR1 is SGHVS, CDR2 FNYEAQ. Regarding the study as a whole: Among TCR beta sequences, a motif of several highly homologous variants appeared characteristic of ankylosing spondylitis blood.

This TCR was recovered from a male donor with ankylosing spondylitis. This chain joins TRBV7-6 and TRBJ2-7; D call uncertain. The sample comprised blood, either unsorted or a sorted T cell fraction (not recorded which). The CDR3 nucleotides read TGTGCCAGCAGCTTAGAGGTTGGTGGCGGCTACGAGCAGTACTTC. This sequence encodes CASSLEVGGGYEQYF.